These T cell receptor beta chains were read from a single sample in a study of T cell responses to AZD1222 COVID-19 vaccine. The repertoire was sequenced with immunoSEQ multiplex PCR; TCRdb's copy has only in-frame clones and lacks some. Among about 86,000 clones listed, 88% were seen once. The sequencing used peripheral blood, collected 28 days after the second AZD1222 dose. The receptors were sampled from an adult who received the AZD1222 COVID-19 vaccine. Both conserved end residues are part of each CDR3. D genes are given only for firm matches. The size field is filled for only some rows; it gives once, few, many or a size class.

-	15	TRBD2	TRBV4-1	TRBJ2-1	TGCGCCAGCAGCCAAGGCGGGAGGCCATTCAATGAGCAGTTCTTC	CASSQGGRPFNEQFF
-	14	-	TRBV6-5	TRBJ1-4	TGTGCCAGCAGTTCGCAGGGGTTTAGGGAAAAACTGTTTTTT	CASSSQGFREKLFF
-	16	TRBD2	TRBV14	TRBJ2-7	TGTGCCAGCAGCCAAGATCTGAGTGGGAGGGCCTCCGAGCAGTACTTC	CASSQDLSGRASEQYF
-	14	TRBD1	TRBV6-5	TRBJ1-2	TGTGCCAGCAGTTCACTCGGACAGGGAGACAGCTACACCTTC	CASSSLGQGDSYTF
few	17	TRBD1	TRBV23-1	TRBJ1-5	TGCGCCAGCAGTCAATCACGGGACAGAAGGGTCGGCCAGCCCCAGCATTTT	CASSQSRDRRVGQPQHF
-	13	-	TRBV5-1	TRBJ2-5	TGCGCCAGCAGCCCAGGAGTGGTCGAGACCCAGTACTTC	CASSPGVVETQYF
-	15	TRBD1	TRBV23-1	TRBJ1-3	TGCGCCAGCAGTCAAAGACAGGGGGCTGGAAACACCATATATTTT	CASSQRQGAGNTIYF
-	13	-	TRBV24-1	TRBJ2-7	TGTGCCACCAGTGGCCAGGCGGCTCCCGAGCAGTACTTC	CATSGQAAPEQYF
-	15	-	TRBV9	TRBJ2-3	TGTGCCAGCAGCGATGGAGGGCCTAGCACAGATACGCAGTATTTT	CASSDGGPSTDTQYF
-	19	TRBD1	TRBV7-2	TRBJ1-2	TGTGCCAGCAGCTTAAGAGCCGTTCGGACAGGGGTCCGGGGCTATGGCTACACCTTC	CASSLRAVRTGVRGYGYTF
-	12	-	TRBV12-3/TRBV12-4	TRBJ1-5	TGTGCCAGCAGTTTATTTGGTCAGCCCCAGCATTTT	CASSLFGQPQHF
-	16	-	TRBV4-3	TRBJ2-3	TGCGCCAGCAGCCTAGAGCTAAACCCCGTGGGAGATACGCAGTATTTT	CASSLELNPVGDTQYF
-	16	TRBD1	TRBV7-2	TRBJ1-6	TGTGCCAGCAGCTTAGCCCCCAGGGGGCGTCGATCACCCCTCCACTTT	CASSLAPRGRRSPLHF
-	13	TRBD1	TRBV5-1	TRBJ1-1	TGCGCCAGCAGCTTTACAGGGGGCACTGAAGCTTTCTTT	CASSFTGGTEAFF
-	15	-	TRBV7-2	TRBJ2-7	TGTGCCAGCAGCTCCGCGTTCTCGTCGGATTACGAGCAGTACTTC	CASSSAFSSDYEQYF
-	13	-	TRBV6-5	TRBJ1-6	TGTGCCAGCAATGGGGCCGATCCTTCACCCCTCCACTTT	CASNGADPSPLHF
-	11	-	TRBV20-1	TRBJ2-1	TGCAGTGCCGGAAACTACAATGAGCAGTTCTTC	CSAGNYNEQFF
-	16	-	TRBV5-1	TRBJ1-1	TGCGCCAGCAGCTTGGAGTTTTTGGGGTGGAACACTGAAGCTTTCTTT	CASSLEFLGWNTEAFF
-	16	-	TRBV6-5	TRBJ2-4	TGTGCCAGCAGTTATCGGCCATACCTAGCCAAAAACATTCAGTACTTC	CASSYRPYLAKNIQYF
-	20	TRBD1	TRBV15	TRBJ2-1	TGTGCCACCAGCAGGACACAGGGGGCGCAGAGAGGCCACTCCTACAATGAGCAGTTCTTC	CATSRTQGAQRGHSYNEQFF
-	17	TRBD2	TRBV3-1/TRBV3-2	TRBJ2-3	TGTGCCAGCAGCCAAGGCTTGTCTAGCGGCCTCACAGATACGCAGTATTTT	CASSQGLSSGLTDTQYF
-	16	-	TRBV28	TRBJ2-1	TGTGCCAGCAGTTCCCTTCGGGCCGCCCGCGGCGATGAGCAGTTCTTC	CASSSLRAARGDEQFF
few	13	-	TRBV3-1/TRBV3-2	TRBJ1-2	TGTGCCAGCAGCGACCCCGGGGTCTATGGCTACACCTTC	CASSDPGVYGYTF
once	14	-	TRBV7-3	TRBJ1-2	TGTGCCAGCAGCCCTATAGGGGGTAGTAGTAGCTACACCTTC	CASSPIGGSSSYTF
-	14	-	TRBV5-1	TRBJ1-5	TGCGCCAGCAGCTTGGACGGCGGGGGGCAGCCCCAGCATTTT	CASSLDGGGQPQHF
-	16	-	TRBV30	TRBJ1-2	TGTGCCTGGAGTACGGGAAACCCTAATTCTAACTATGGCTACACCTTC	CAWSTGNPNSNYGYTF
-	14	-	TRBV5-4	TRBJ2-5	TGTGCCAGCAGCTTGGGGACCGAATTGGGGACCCAGTACTTC	CASSLGTELGTQYF
-	16	-	TRBV4-1	TRBJ1-1	TGCGCCAGCAGCTTCCGGGACCGGGATTTGAACACTGAAGCTTTCTTT	CASSFRDRDLNTEAFF
-	15	-	TRBV27	TRBJ1-5	TGTGCCAGCAGTTTAGGCAGTCGTAGCAATCAGCCCCAGCATTTT	CASSLGSRSNQPQHF
-	13	-	TRBV27	TRBJ2-1	TGTGCCAGCAGTCCCCCTCCTATCAGTGAGCAGTTCTTC	CASSPPPISEQFF
-	17	-	TRBV7-9	TRBJ2-1	TGTGCCAGCAGCGGCGGGGACTCCCCGAGCTCCTACAATGAGCAGTTCTTC	CASSGGDSPSSYNEQFF
-	15	TRBD2	TRBV5-1	TRBJ2-1	TGCGCCAGCAGCATGGGACTAGCGGGAGGAAATGAGCAGTTCTTC	CASSMGLAGGNEQFF
once	15	-	TRBV6-5	TRBJ2-5	TGTGCCAGCAGTTATCGGGGCGGCGGGCAAGAGACCCAGTACTTC	CASSYRGGGQETQYF
few	15	TRBD1	TRBV3-1/TRBV3-2	TRBJ2-7	TGTGCCAGCAGCCAAGTGGGGGACAGGGGCTCCGAGCAGTACTTC	CASSQVGDRGSEQYF
-	16	-	TRBV14	TRBJ1-3	TGTGCCAGCAGCCAAGAGTTGGGGGGCGTCGGAAACACCATATATTTT	CASSQELGGVGNTIYF
-	14	TRBD1	TRBV10-2	TRBJ1-2	TGCGCCAGCAGTGAGGCAGGGGGCGTCTATGGCTACACCTTC	CASSEAGGVYGYTF
-	13	-	TRBV30	TRBJ2-1	TGTGCCTGGAGTGGGATTGGGGACAATGAGCAGTTCTTC	CAWSGIGDNEQFF
once	13	TRBD1	TRBV20-1	TRBJ1-2	TGCAGTGCTAGTCCACAGGGGCTGGATGGCTACACCTTC	CSASPQGLDGYTF
few	13	-	TRBV29-1	TRBJ1-4	TGCAGCGTTGGGGGGATAACTAATGAAAAACTGTTTTTT	CSVGGITNEKLFF
-	13	-	TRBV12-3/TRBV12-4	TRBJ2-2	TGTGCCAGCAGTCCGCGAGTGTACGGGGAGCTGTTTTTT	CASSPRVYGELFF
-	11	-	TRBV21-1	TRBJ2-7	TGTGCCAGCAGCGGTTCCTACGAGCAGTACTTC	CASSGSYEQYF
-	16	TRBD1	TRBV9	TRBJ2-1	TGTGCCAGCAGCACCCGACAGGGGGGATCCTACAATGAGCAGTTCTTC	CASSTRQGGSYNEQFF
-	11	-	TRBV2	TRBJ2-7	TGTGCCAGCCGGAGCTCCTACGAGCAGTACTTC	CASRSSYEQYF